This T cell receptor (beta chain) was observed in a study of identical twins. TCRdb used MiXCR to reprocess the 5' RACE reads, holding one entry per CDR3 protein. The sample holds about 240,000 distinct CDR3 sequences, approximately 7.9% seen once. This clonotype came up many times. V was pared by 6 bases and J by 4 bases, with 6 bases of the junction left unmatched. CDR3 length equals 13 residues. These same data were also listed under a study on yellow fever vaccine responses in identical twins.

The rearrangement links TRBV12-3 or TRBV12-4 to TRBJ2-7; 7 bases line up with TRBD2. The clonotype was recovered from a woman under 30 in good health. The specimen was CD8+ T cells sorted from blood. The CDR3 sequence: CASSPGLPYEQYF. The CDR3 DNA is TGTGCCAGCAGCCCGGGACTACCATACGAGCAGTACTTC.